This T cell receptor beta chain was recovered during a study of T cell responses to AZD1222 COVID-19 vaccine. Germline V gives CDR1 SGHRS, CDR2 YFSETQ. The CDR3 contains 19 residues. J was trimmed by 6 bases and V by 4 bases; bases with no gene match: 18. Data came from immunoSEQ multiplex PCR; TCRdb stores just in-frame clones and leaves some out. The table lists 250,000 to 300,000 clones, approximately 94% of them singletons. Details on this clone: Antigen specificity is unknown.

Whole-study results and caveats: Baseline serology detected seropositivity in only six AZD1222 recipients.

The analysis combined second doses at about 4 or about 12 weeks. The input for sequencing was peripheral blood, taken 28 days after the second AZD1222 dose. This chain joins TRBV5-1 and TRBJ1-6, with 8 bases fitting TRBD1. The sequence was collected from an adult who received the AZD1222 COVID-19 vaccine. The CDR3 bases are TGCGCCAGCAGCCCCAACCCCGGGACAGGAATAGGGGGTAATTCACCCCTCCACTTT. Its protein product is CASSPNPGTGIGGNSPLHF.